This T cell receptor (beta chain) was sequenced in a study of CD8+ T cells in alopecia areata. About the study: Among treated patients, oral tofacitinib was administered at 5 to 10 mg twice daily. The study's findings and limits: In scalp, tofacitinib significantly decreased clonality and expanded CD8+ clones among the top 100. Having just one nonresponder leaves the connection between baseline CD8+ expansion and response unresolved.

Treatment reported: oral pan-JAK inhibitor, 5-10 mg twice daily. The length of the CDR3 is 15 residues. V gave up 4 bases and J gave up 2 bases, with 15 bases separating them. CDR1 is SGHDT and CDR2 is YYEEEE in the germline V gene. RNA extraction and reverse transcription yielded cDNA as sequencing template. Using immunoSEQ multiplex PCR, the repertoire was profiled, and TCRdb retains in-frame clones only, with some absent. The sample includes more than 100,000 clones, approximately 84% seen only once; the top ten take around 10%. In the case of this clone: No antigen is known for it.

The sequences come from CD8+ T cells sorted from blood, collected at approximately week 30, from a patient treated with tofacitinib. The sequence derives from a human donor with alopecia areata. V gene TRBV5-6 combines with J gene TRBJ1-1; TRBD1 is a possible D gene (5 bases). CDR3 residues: CASSPETTVNTEAFF. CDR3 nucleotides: TGTGCCAGCAGCCCTGAGACGACAGTTAACACTGAAGCTTTCTTT. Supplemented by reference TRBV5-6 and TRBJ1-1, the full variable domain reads DAGVTQSPTHLIKTRGQQVTLRCSPKSGHDTVSWYQQALGQGPQFIFQYYEEEERQRGNFPDRFSGHQFPNYSSELNVNALLLGDSALYLCASSPETTVNTEAFFGQGTRLTVV.